This T cell receptor (beta chain) is from a study of T cells after yellow fever vaccination. Study-wide results and limits: After the booster, 96% of CD4 and about nine tenths of CD8 primary-response clones were re-detected. A small proportion of clonotypes was detected in both the CD4 and CD8 compartments. Weaker, the secondary response peaked sooner, at day 5 versus 15. Highly abundant clonotypes carried over from the bulk population could end up in FACS-sorted repertoires as contaminants.

V lost 5 bases and J lost 0, with 14 bases in between. Germline values: CDR1 MNHEY, CDR2 SVGEGT. CDR3 length equals 15 residues. TCRdb passed the 5' RACE reads through MiXCR, listing each CDR3 protein once. The table records a few hundred thousand distinct CDR3 sequences, around 3.6% of them present only once. To note about this clonotype: Its antigen is not identified.

The specimen was PBMCs, collected on the day of the yellow fever booster vaccination. The clonotype was recovered from a young man who received the YFV17D yellow fever vaccine. The gene calls are TRBV6-2 or TRBV6-3 and TRBJ2-7; a possible D gene is TRBD1 (5 bases). CDR3 coding DNA: TGTGCCAGCAGTACCCTCCCCAGGGCCTCCTACGAGCAGTACTTC. This encodes CASSTLPRASYEQYF.